This entry is about one T cell receptor (beta chain). Other DNA variants within this sample encode the same CDR3. CDR3 size: 14 residues. Germline V CDR1 and CDR2: KGHSH, LQKENI. The V and J ends lost 3 bases and 3 bases respectively, with 9 bases between them. This specimen comes from a study of technical replicates of blood from a few donors. This table comes from immunoSEQ multiplex PCR, and its TCRdb copy is limited to in-frame clones, with some not included. The table shows around 83,000 clones, with 85% to 95% occurring only once. J is TRBJ1-5 and V is TRBV18; no clear D. Sequenced: T cells isolated from PBMCs. The receptor was derived from a human donor in good health. CDR3 in DNA: TGTGCCAGCTCACCGAGACGGGACAATCAGCCCCAGCATTTT. It specifies CASSPRRDNQPQHF.